This T cell receptor (beta chain) is from a study of CD8 T cells in Susac syndrome. Broader study findings: In its TCR sequencing and HLA analysis, the study acknowledged that the number of individuals was relatively small.

Comments on this clonotype: What it recognizes is unknown.

RNA, at about 0.45 to 1 ug, was reverse transcribed with random hexamers. Using its own MiXCR run on the immunoSEQ multiplex PCR reads, TCRdb lists one record per CDR3 protein. The sample gives tens of thousands of distinct CDR3 sequences, 90% to 95% of which show up once; 0.26% is in the top ten. There are 15 residues in the CDR3. Germline-derived CDR1 and CDR2 are SGHAT and FQNNGV. J gave up 7 bases and V 1 base, and 4 bases lay outside the gene matches. The study sequenced TCR beta in blood CD8+ and CD4+ T cells. The authors negatively isolated CD8+ and CD4+ T cells and FACS-enriched TEMRA cells. V and J are TRBV11-2 and TRBJ1-6; the match to TRBD1 covers 7 bases. Sequencing used CD8+ T cells from PBMCs. This TCR was recovered from a human donor in good health. The CDR3 DNA follows: TGTGCCAGCAGCTTAGGAACAGGGGCCAATTCACCCCTCCACTTT. Its protein is CASSLGTGANSPLHF.